The TCR beta chain described here comes from a study of blood T cell repertoires in COVID-19. TCRdb's table, derived via immunoSEQ multiplex PCR, lists solely in-frame clones and lacks some. The sample includes 240,000 or so clones, around 85% of them seen just once. V was clipped by 4 bases and J by 3 bases; unmatched bases: 8. The CDR3 covers 16 residues. Germline-derived CDR1 and CDR2 are SGHDT and YYEEEE. This clone came up many times. This sequence was found in a woman aged 25 to 45 who had recovered from COVID-19. The sample taken for sequencing was peripheral blood. The chain joins TRBV5-6 to TRBJ1-5; 9 nucleotides agree with TRBD1. CDR3 coding DNA: TGTGCCAGCAGCCGACAGGGGGTGGGGGTCAATCAGCCCCAGCATTTT. It is translated as CASSRQGVGVNQPQHF.